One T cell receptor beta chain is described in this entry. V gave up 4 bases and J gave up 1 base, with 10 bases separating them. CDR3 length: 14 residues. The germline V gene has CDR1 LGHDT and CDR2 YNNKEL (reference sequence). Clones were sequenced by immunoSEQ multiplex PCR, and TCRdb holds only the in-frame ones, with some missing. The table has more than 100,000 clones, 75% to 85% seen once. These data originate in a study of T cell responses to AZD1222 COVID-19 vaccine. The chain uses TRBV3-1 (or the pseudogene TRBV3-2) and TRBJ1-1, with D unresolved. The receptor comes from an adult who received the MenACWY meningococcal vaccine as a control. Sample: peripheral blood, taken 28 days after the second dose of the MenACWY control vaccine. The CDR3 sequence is CASSRSDGNTEAFF. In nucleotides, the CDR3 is TGTGCCAGCAGCCGGTCGGACGGGAACACTGAAGCTTTCTTT.